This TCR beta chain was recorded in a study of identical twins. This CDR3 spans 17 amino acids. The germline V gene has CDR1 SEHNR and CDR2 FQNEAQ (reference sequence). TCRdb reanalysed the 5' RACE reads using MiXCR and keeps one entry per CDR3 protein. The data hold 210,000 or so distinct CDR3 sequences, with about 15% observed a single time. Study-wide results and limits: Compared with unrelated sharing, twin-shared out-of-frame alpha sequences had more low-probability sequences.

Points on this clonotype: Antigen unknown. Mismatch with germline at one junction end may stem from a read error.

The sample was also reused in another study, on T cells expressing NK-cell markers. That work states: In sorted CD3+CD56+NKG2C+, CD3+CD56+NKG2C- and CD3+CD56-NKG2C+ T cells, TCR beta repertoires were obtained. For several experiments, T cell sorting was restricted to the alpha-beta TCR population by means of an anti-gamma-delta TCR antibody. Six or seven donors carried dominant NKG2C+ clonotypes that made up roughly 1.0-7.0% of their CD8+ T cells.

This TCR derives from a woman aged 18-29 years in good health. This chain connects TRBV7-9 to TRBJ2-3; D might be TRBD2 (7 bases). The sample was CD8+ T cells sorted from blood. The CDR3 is CASSLDAGGRDTDTQYF. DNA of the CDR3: TGTGCAAGCAGCTTAGACGCCGGGGGGCGAGACACAGATACGCAGTATTTT.